The T cell receptor (beta chain) under discussion was sequenced for a study of OX40 agonist ivuxolimab in advanced cancers. Study in general: The study gave patients intravenous ivuxolimab at 0.01 to 10 mg/kg every 2 weeks.

Here immunoSEQ multiplex PCR was the method, and the copy in TCRdb shows in-frame clones only, minus some. The table includes fewer than 90,000 clones, around 88% detected once. At cycle 4 day 1, cycle 7 day 1, and baseline, blood was sampled. CDR3 length: 15 amino acids. The V and J ends lost 6 bases and 4 bases, in that order; junction bases with no gene match: 4. Germline V gene sequence: CDR1 LNHDA, CDR2 SQIVND (reference sequence). The study, taken as a whole, reports: Which antigen the expanded peripheral T cells recognized is unknown.

Points on this clone: Its antigen is not identified.

The gene calls are TRBV19 and TRBJ2-1, with 12 nucleotides matching TRBD2. This receptor was taken from an adult with an advanced solid tumor such as melanoma, head and neck, liver or kidney cancer. Sequenced here: CD4+ or CD8+ T cells sorted from blood, sampled in a trial of the OX40 agonist ivuxolimab. Here the CDR3 reads CASRPLAGGYNEQFF. CDR3 bases: TGTGCCAGTAGACCACTAGCGGGAGGATACAATGAGCAGTTCTTC. Supplemented by reference TRBV19 and TRBJ2-1, the full variable domain reads DGGITQSPKYLFRKEGQNVTLSCEQNLNHDAMYWYRQDPGQGLRLIYYSQIVNDFQKGDIAEGYSVSREKKESFPLTVTSAQKNPTAFYLCASRPLAGGYNEQFFGPGTRLTVL.